A selection of T cell receptor beta chains follows, all from one sample in a study of cytomegalovirus exposure and HLA in healthy donors. The repertoire was sequenced with immunoSEQ multiplex PCR; TCRdb's copy has only in-frame clones and lacks some. This table holds 120,000 or so clones, roughly 87% found once. Sequenced material: PBMCs. All receptors come from a woman aged 18-29 years in good health and CMV-seronegative. Both conserved end residues are part of each CDR3. Each record gives: D gene, J gene, V gene, CDR3 protein, CDR3 DNA. A D gene is named only where the DNA matches it firmly.

D gene: TRBD1
J gene: TRBJ2-3
V gene: TRBV6-1
CDR3 protein: CASSERDRGTDTQYF
CDR3 DNA: TGTGCCAGCAGTGAGAGGGACAGGGGTACAGATACGCAGTATTTT

D gene: .
J gene: TRBJ1-1
V gene: TRBV2
CDR3 protein: CASSDSGGFTEAFF
CDR3 DNA: TGTGCCAGCAGTGATTCGGGGGGGTTCACTGAAGCTTTCTTT

D gene: .
J gene: TRBJ2-2
V gene: TRBV27
CDR3 protein: CASTQRGNGNTGELFF
CDR3 DNA: TGTGCCAGCACTCAAAGGGGAAACGGTAACACCGGGGAGCTGTTTTTT

D gene: .
J gene: TRBJ2-1
V gene: TRBV14
CDR3 protein: CASSRYRVGSYNEQFF
CDR3 DNA: TGTGCCAGCAGCCGATACAGGGTTGGATCCTACAATGAGCAGTTCTTC

D gene: TRBD1
J gene: TRBJ1-3
V gene: TRBV6-5
CDR3 protein: CASSYSPGGGNTIYF
CDR3 DNA: TGTGCCAGCAGTTACTCTCCAGGGGGTGGAAACACCATATATTTT

D gene: TRBD2
J gene: TRBJ2-2
V gene: TRBV19
CDR3 protein: CASSPSGTPRELFF
CDR3 DNA: TGTGCCAGTAGTCCGAGCGGGACCCCTCGTGAGCTGTTTTTT

D gene: TRBD1
J gene: TRBJ2-2
V gene: TRBV28
CDR3 protein: CASSLGDRTNTGELFF
CDR3 DNA: TGTGCCAGCAGTTTAGGGGACAGGACTAACACCGGGGAGCTGTTTTTT

D gene: TRBD1
J gene: TRBJ1-2
V gene: TRBV28
CDR3 protein: CASSPGGSSNYGYTF
CDR3 DNA: TGTGCCAGCAGCCCAGGGGGCAGCTCTAACTATGGCTACACCTTC

D gene: .
J gene: TRBJ2-7
V gene: TRBV7-9
CDR3 protein: CASSSRQEPYEQYF
CDR3 DNA: TGTGCCAGCAGCTCCCGACAGGAACCCTACGAGCAGTACTTC

D gene: .
J gene: TRBJ1-4
V gene: TRBV23-1
CDR3 protein: CASSQRGEKLFF
CDR3 DNA: TGCGCCAGCAGTCAAAGGGGTGAAAAACTGTTTTTT

D gene: TRBD1
J gene: TRBJ2-5
V gene: TRBV2
CDR3 protein: CASSEGTGSLPWETQYF
CDR3 DNA: TGTGCCAGCAGTGAAGGGACAGGGTCACTTCCTTGGGAGACCCAGTACTTC

D gene: TRBD2
J gene: TRBJ2-3
V gene: TRBV11-2
CDR3 protein: CASSLHGRLAGGGDTQYF
CDR3 DNA: TGTGCCAGCAGCTTACATGGGAGGCTGGCGGGGGGGGGAGATACGCAGTATTTT

D gene: .
J gene: TRBJ2-1
V gene: TRBV10-2
CDR3 protein: CASNPGNEDEQFF
CDR3 DNA: TGCGCCAGCAATCCAGGGAACGAGGATGAGCAGTTCTTC

D gene: .
J gene: TRBJ1-2
V gene: TRBV28
CDR3 protein: CAGGGNYGYTF
CDR3 DNA: TGTGCCGGCGGAGGTAACTATGGCTACACCTTC

D gene: TRBD2
J gene: TRBJ2-1
V gene: TRBV28
CDR3 protein: CASSLTQRGYNEQFF
CDR3 DNA: TGTGCCAGCAGTTTAACCCAGCGGGGGTACAATGAGCAGTTCTTC

D gene: TRBD1
J gene: TRBJ1-2
V gene: TRBV28
CDR3 protein: CASSDGQGPYGYTF
CDR3 DNA: TGTGCCAGCAGTGACGGACAGGGACCCTATGGCTACACCTTC